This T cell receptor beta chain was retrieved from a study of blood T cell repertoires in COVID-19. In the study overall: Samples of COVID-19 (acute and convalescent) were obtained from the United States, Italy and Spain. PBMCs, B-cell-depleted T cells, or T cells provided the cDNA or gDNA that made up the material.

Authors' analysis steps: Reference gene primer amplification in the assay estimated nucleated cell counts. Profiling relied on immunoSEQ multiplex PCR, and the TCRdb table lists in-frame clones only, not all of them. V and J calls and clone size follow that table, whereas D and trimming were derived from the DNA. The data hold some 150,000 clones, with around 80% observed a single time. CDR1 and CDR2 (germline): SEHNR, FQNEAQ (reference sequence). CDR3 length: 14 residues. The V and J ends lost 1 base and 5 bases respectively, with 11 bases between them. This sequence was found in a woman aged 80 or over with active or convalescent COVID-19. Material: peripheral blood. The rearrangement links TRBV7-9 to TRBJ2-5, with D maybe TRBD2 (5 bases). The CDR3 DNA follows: TGTGCCAGCAGCTTAGGGGGAGCCCTGGAGACCCAGTACTTC. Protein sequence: CASSLGGALETQYF.